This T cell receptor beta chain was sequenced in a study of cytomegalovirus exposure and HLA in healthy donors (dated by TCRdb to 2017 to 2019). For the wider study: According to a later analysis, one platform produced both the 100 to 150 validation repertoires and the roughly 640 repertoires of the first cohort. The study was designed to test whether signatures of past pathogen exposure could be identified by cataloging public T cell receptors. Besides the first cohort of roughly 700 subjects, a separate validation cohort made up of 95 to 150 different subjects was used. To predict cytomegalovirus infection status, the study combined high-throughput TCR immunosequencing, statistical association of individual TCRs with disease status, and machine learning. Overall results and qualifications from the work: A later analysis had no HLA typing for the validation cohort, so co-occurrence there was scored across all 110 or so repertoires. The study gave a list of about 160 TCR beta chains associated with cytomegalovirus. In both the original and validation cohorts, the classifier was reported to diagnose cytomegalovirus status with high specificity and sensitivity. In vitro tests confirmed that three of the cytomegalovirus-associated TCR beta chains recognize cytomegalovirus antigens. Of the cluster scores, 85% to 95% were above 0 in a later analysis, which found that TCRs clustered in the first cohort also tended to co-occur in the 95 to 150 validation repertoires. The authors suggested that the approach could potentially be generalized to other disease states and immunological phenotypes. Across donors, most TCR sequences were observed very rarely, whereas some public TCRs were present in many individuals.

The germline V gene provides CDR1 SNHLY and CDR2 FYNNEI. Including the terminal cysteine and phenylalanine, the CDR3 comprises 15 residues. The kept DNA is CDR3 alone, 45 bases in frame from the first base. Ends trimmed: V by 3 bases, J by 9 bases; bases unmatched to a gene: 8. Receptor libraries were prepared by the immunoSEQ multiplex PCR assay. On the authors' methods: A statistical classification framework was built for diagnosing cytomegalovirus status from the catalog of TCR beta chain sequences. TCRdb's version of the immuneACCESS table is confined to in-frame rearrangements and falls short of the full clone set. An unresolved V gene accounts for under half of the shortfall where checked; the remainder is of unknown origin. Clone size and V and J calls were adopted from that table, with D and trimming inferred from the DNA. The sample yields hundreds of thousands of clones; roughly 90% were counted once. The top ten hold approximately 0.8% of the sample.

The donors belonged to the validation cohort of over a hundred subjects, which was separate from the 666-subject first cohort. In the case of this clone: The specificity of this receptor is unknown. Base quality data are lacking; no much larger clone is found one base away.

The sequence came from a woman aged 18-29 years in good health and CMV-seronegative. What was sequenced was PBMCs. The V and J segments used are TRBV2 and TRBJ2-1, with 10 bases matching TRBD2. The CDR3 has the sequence CASSEGAGGVVEQFF. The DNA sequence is TGTGCCAGCAGTGAGGGAGCGGGAGGGGTCGTTGAGCAGTTCTTC.